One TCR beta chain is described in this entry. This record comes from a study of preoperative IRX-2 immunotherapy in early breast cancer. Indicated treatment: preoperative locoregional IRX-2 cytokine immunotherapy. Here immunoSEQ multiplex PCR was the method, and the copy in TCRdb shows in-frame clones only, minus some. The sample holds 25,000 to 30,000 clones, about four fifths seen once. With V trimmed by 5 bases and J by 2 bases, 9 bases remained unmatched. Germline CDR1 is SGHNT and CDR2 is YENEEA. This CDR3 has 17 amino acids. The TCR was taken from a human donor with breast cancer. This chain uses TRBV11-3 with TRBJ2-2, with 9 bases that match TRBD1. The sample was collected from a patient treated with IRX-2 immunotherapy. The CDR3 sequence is CASSLSRDRVNTGELFF. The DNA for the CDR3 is TGTGCCAGCAGCCTATCCCGGGACAGGGTAAACACCGGGGAGCTGTTTTTT. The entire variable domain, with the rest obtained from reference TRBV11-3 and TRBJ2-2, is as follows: EAGVVQSPRYKIIEKKQPVAFWCNPISGHNTLYWYLQNLGQGPELLIRYENEEAVDDSQLPKDRFSAERLKGVDSTLKIQPAELGDSAVYLCASSLSRDRVNTGELFFGEGSRLTVL.